The TCR beta chain described here comes from a study of regulatory T cells in long-lasting Graves disease. Described time point: persistent/refractory GD, antithyroid drugs over 5 years with positive TRAb. RNA from PBMCs was the source of the TCR library. Assembly of TCR beta libraries relied on iRepertoire HTBI primers together with Arm-PCR of CDR3 regions. TCRdb passed the multiplex PCR reads through MiXCR, listing each CDR3 protein once. The sample yields some 370,000 distinct CDR3 sequences, roughly 20% seen once. The ends lost 4 bases at V and 6 bases at J; junction bases unmatched: 8. The CDR3 spans 15 residues. The germline CDR1 and CDR2 sequences are KGHDR and SFDVKD.

The sequences come from peripheral blood mononuclear cells (PBMCs), collected when the disease was refractory, from a patient treated with antithyroid drugs. The sequence came from a woman aged 40 to 50 with Graves disease. The genes are TRBV24-1 and TRBJ1-2, with TRBD1 matching 9 bases. CDR3 sequence reads: CATSDPGTGFHGYTF. The CDR3 DNA is TGTGCCACCAGTGACCCCGGGACAGGGTTTCATGGCTACACCTTC.